The 21 T cell receptor beta chains below all came from one sample that was sequenced in a study of blood T cell repertoires in COVID-19 (dated by TCRdb to the early 2020s). Receptor libraries were prepared by the immunoSEQ multiplex PCR assay. TCRdb provides this immuneACCESS table in a form limited to in-frame rearrangements. Some clones are lacking; in checked studies, under half of them reflect an unresolved V gene, and why the rest are absent is not known. The sample yields about 210,000 clones; approximately 82% were counted once. The top ten clones comprise 12% of the sample. Material for sequencing was peripheral blood. Receptor source: a woman aged 35 to 49 with acute or convalescent COVID-19.

Only a few counts were recorded for this clone. J is TRBJ1-2 and V is TRBV11-2, with 9 positions matching TRBD1. In germline, CDR1 is SGHAT, CDR2 FQNNGV. The J segment lost 8 bases and the V segment lost 5 bases, leaving 6 bases of the junction unmatched. This CDR3 has 13 residues. The CDR3 sequence: CASSLGQGKGYTF. CDR3 DNA sequence: TGTGCCAGCAGCCTCGGACAGGGGAAAGGCTACACCTTC.

This chain links TRBV19 with TRBJ1-5, with D tentatively TRBD1 (5 bases). The CDR3 consists of 13 residues. From germline, CDR1 is LNHDA and CDR2 SQIVND (reference sequence). V lost 3 bases to trimming and J lost 8 bases, with 11 bases between them. The CDR3 region is CASSIGGVKPQHF. The DNA of the CDR3 is TGTGCCAGTAGTATTGGGGGGGTTAAGCCCCAGCATTTT.

The genes are TRBV2 and TRBJ1-1, with 7 nucleotides matching TRBD1. The CDR3 covers 14 residues. V was clipped by 6 bases and J by 4 bases; unmatched bases: 8. CDR1 is SNHLY, CDR2 FYNNEI, per germline. The CDR3, as DNA: TGTGCCAGCAGACCCGACAGGGACGTCACTGAAGCTTTCTTT. Protein product: CASRPDRDVTEAFF.

V is TRBV2 and J is TRBJ1-4; D perhaps matches TRBD1 (5 bases). The V end lost 1 base, the J end lost 3 bases, and 9 bases lay between the germline ends. Germline CDR1 is SNHLY and CDR2 is FYNNEI. This CDR3 spans 15 amino acids. The CDR3 is CASSEGGGANEKLFF. In nucleotides, the CDR3 is TGTGCCAGCAGTGAAGGCGGGGGGGCTAATGAAAAACTGTTTTTT.

V is TRBV4-3 and J is TRBJ2-1, with D unclear. Trimming took off 0 bases at V and 5 bases at J, with 17 bases between the two ends. The CDR3 has 17 residues. Germline-derived CDR1 and CDR2 are LGHNA and YSLEER. CDR3 residues: CASSQDLRPLYDNEQFF. In nucleotides, the CDR3 is TGCGCCAGCAGCCAAGATTTGCGGCCCCTGTATGACAATGAGCAGTTCTTC.

This clone was detected a few times. The rearrangement uses TRBV2 and TRBJ1-1; 7 positions agree with TRBD1. In germline, CDR1 is SNHLY, CDR2 FYNNEI. The V gene end was trimmed by 8 bases and the J gene end by 5 bases; junction bases not matched to a gene: 8. CDR3 length: 13 residues. The CDR3 nucleotides are TGTGCCAGCTCTGACAGGGCGAGTACTGAAGCTTTCTTT. Its translation is CASSDRASTEAFF.

The J gene is TRBJ1-1, the V gene TRBV6-5; D remains unclear. CDR3 length: 14 amino acids. Trimming pared 5 bases from V and 1 base from J, leaving 11 bases between. CDR1 and CDR2 (germline): MNHEY, SVGAGI. The CDR3 DNA reads TGTGCCAGCAGTAAAAAAGGAGAGAACACTGAAGCTTTCTTT. Translation: CASSKKGENTEAFF.

The chain links TRBV9 to TRBJ1-5, with a possible D match to TRBD1 (6 bases). The germline V gene has CDR1 SGDLS and CDR2 YYNGEE. Trimming cost V 2 bases and J 4 bases, with 13 bases left between them. The CDR3 runs to 15 residues. CDR3 sequence (DNA): TGTGCCAGCAGCGTTGGGGGGGCGAAGAATCAGCCCCAGCATTTT. Residues: CASSVGGAKNQPQHF.

The V gene is TRBV10-3, the J gene TRBJ1-1; tentatively, D is TRBD1 (5 bases). V lost 5 bases and J lost 2, with 18 bases in between. CDR1 is ENHRY and CDR2 is SYGVKD in the germline V gene. CDR3 length equals 16 residues. The CDR3 DNA sequence: TGTGCCATCAGTAGGTTTCAGGGCGGGATTAACACTGAAGCTTTCTTT. Translated: CAISRFQGGINTEAFF.

This clone appeared a single time. This chain connects TRBV27 to TRBJ2-7; 7 bases are shared with TRBD2. Trimming at V came to 3 bases and at J to 7 bases, leaving 0 bases not matched to a gene. The CDR3 extends over 11 amino acids. Per germline, CDR1 MNHEY and CDR2 SMNVEV (reference sequence). The CDR3 coding sequence is TGTGCCAGCAGTTTGGGGGGGGAGCAGTACTTC. Encoded protein: CASSLGGEQYF.

This clone was counted once. The chain links TRBV6-2 or TRBV6-3 to TRBJ2-7; the D is unclear. V was cut by 5 bases and J by 12 bases, with 14 bases left in between. Germline-derived CDR1 and CDR2 are MNHEY and SVGEGT. The CDR3 totals 11 residues. The CDR3 loop is CASSTLSRWYF. For the CDR3, the DNA is TGTGCCAGCAGTACCCTCTCCCGGTGGTACTTC.

This chain connects TRBV6-1 to TRBJ2-1; 7 bases map to TRBD2. CDR3 size: 19 residues. Germline CDR1 and CDR2: MNHNS and SASEGT. V gave up 2 bases and J gave up 3 bases; unmatched junction bases: 16. The CDR3: CASSEKPPKVAGDYNEQFF. CDR3 bases: TGTGCCAGCAGTGAAAAACCCCCCAAGGTAGCGGGCGACTACAATGAGCAGTTCTTC.

This sequence joins TRBV20-1 and TRBJ1-1, with D perhaps matching TRBD1 (5 bases). Germline CDR1 reads DFQATT; CDR2 reads SNEGSKA (reference sequence). The length of the CDR3 is 11 residues. CDR3 coding DNA: TGCAGCGCGGGGGGTGACGGTGAAGCTTTCTTT. It codes for CSAGGDGEAFF.

The rearrangement links TRBV30 to TRBJ2-2, with D possibly being TRBD2 (6 bases). The length of the CDR3 is 14 residues. The V gene's germline CDR1 is GTSNPN and CDR2 SVGIG (reference sequence). Deletions cut 5 bases from V and 4 bases from J, with 14 bases between. The chain's CDR3 is CAWDPGLATGELFF. Here the CDR3 DNA reads TGTGCCTGGGACCCGGGACTGGCCACCGGGGAGCTGTTTTTT.

The CDR3 nucleotides are TGTGCCAGCAGCTCATACCAACCCCCAGGGGTCTACGAGCAGTACTTC. Amino acids: CASSSYQPPGVYEQYF. This chain links TRBV7-2 with TRBJ2-7, with D possibly TRBD1 on 6 matching bases. V was shortened by 4 bases and J by 3 bases, with 19 bases between the two germline ends. The CDR3 loop spans 16 amino acids. The V gene's germline CDR1 is SGHTA and CDR2 FQGNSA.

J is TRBJ1-1 and V is TRBV9; 8 bases are a match to TRBD1. The CDR3 contains 15 residues. CDR1 and CDR2 from the germline V gene are SGDLS and YYNGEE. The J segment lost 3 bases and the V segment lost 4 bases, leaving 8 bases of the junction unmatched. CDR3: CASSTRDRSYTEAFF. The CDR3 nucleotides read TGTGCCAGCAGCACCCGGGACAGGTCCTACACTGAAGCTTTCTTT.

The V gene is TRBV5-1, the J gene TRBJ1-1; unclear D gene. V lost 1 base and J 7 bases, leaving 8 bases between the germline ends. The CDR3 covers 12 residues. Germline CDR1 is SGHRS and CDR2 is YFSETQ. This CDR3 is CASSLNLVEAFF. In DNA form, the CDR3 reads TGCGCCAGCAGCTTGAATCTCGTTGAAGCTTTCTTT.

The V and J genes are TRBV3-1 (or the pseudogene TRBV3-2) and TRBJ1-2; D remains unclear. Germline assignment: CDR1 LGHDT and CDR2 YNNKEL (reference sequence). Trimming removed 2 bases from V and 7 bases from J, with 8 bases in between. The CDR3 is made up of 12 amino acids. The CDR3 bases are TGTGCCAGCAGCCAACGGGGTTTTGGCTACACCTTC. Its translation is CASSQRGFGYTF.

This chain uses TRBV5-8 with TRBJ2-7, with D possibly being TRBD1 (5 bases). Germline V gives CDR1 SGHTS, CDR2 YDEGEE. The CDR3 sequence is 13 residues long. The ends were cut back, 2 bases at V and 5 bases at J, with 11 bases in the middle. The CDR3 DNA sequence: TGTGCCAGCAGCTTTTCCTTCAGGGACGAGCAGTACTTC. Its protein product is CASSFSFRDEQYF. Filled out from reference TRBV5-8 and TRBJ2-7, the complete variable domain reads EAGVTQSPTHLIKTRGQQATLRCSPISGHTSVYWYQQALGLGLQFLLWYDEGEERNRGNFPPRFSGRQFPNYSSELNVNALELEDSALYLCASSFSFRDEQYFGPGTRLTVT.

V is TRBV9 and J is TRBJ2-3; D call uncertain. CDR3 length: 13 amino acids. Germline assignment: CDR1 SGDLS and CDR2 YYNGEE. Trimming removed 0 bases at V and 3 bases at J, with 5 bases between. This CDR3 reads CASSVDLTDTQYF. CDR3 DNA sequence: TGTGCCAGCAGCGTAGACTTGACAGATACGCAGTATTTT.

CDR3 sequence: CASSRTSGNHITYEQYF. Written as DNA, the CDR3 is TGTGCCAGCTCCAGGACTAGCGGAAACCATATAACCTACGAGCAGTACTTC. This sequence joins TRBV18 and TRBJ2-7; TRBD2 matches 10 bases. Looked up from germline, CDR1 is KGHSH and CDR2 is LQKENI. V trimming: 6 bases; J trimming: 2 bases; junction bases outside the gene matches: 13. The CDR3 consists of 17 residues.